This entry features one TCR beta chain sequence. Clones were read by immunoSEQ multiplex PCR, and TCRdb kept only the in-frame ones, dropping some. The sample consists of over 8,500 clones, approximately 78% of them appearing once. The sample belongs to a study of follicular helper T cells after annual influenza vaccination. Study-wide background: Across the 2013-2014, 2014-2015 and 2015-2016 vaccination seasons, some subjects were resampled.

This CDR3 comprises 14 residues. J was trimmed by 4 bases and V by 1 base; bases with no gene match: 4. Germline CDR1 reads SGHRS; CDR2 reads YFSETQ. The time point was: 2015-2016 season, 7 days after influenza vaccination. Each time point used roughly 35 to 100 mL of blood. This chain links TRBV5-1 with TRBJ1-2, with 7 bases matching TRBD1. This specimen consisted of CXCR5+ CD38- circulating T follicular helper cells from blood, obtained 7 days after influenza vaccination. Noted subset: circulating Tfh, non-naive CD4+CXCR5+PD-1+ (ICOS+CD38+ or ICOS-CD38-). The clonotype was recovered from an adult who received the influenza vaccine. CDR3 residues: CASSLNRGSYGYTF. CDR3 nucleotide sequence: TGCGCCAGCAGCTTGAACAGGGGATCCTATGGCTACACCTTC.